Below are 8 T cell receptor beta chains sequenced from a single sample in a study of OX40 agonist ivuxolimab in advanced cancers. The protocol was immunoSEQ multiplex PCR, while the TCRdb copy is restricted to in-frame clones and leaves out a portion. The profile shows tens of thousands of clones, 85% to 90% of them singletons. The sample here was CD4+ or CD8+ T cells sorted from blood, taken in a trial of the OX40 agonist ivuxolimab. The receptors come from an adult with an advanced solid tumor such as melanoma, head and neck, liver or kidney cancer.

The V gene is TRBV4-1, the J gene TRBJ2-6; 8 positions match TRBD1. The CDR3 spans 19 residues. CDR1 and CDR2 (germline): MGHRA, YSYEKL. V dropped 2 bases and J dropped 0; count of bases not matched to a gene: 9. CDR3 region: CASSQFRQGILSGANVLTF. In DNA form, the CDR3 reads TGCGCCAGCAGCCAATTTCGACAGGGGATCCTCTCTGGGGCCAACGTCCTGACTTTC.

The chain combines TRBV7-2 with TRBJ2-7, with D maybe TRBD2 (6 bases). The CDR3 covers 17 residues. CDR1 is SGHTA and CDR2 is FQGNSA in the germline V gene. V dropped 5 bases and J dropped 6 bases, with 26 bases sitting between them. The CDR3 bases are TGTGCCAGCAGCCAGCCGGGACTCCGAAAGGGTGTTGCCGAGCAGTACTTC. Translation: CASSQPGLRKGVAEQYF.

This clone has only a few counts. The chain employs TRBV2 and TRBJ2-2; D is unresolved. CDR3 length: 15 residues. Per germline, CDR1 SNHLY and CDR2 FYNNEI. V dropped 1 base and J dropped 4 bases, with 10 bases sitting between them. The CDR3 coding sequence is TGTGCCAGCAGTGAAGAAAACCGATCCACCGGGGAGCTGTTTTTT. The encoded protein is CASSEENRSTGELFF.

This chain links TRBV19 with TRBJ1-5; D unresolved. The germline CDR1 and CDR2 sequences are LNHDA and SQIVND (reference sequence). This CDR3 comprises 13 residues. Trimming shortened V by 5 bases and J by 4 bases, and 9 bases separated the two germline ends. The CDR3: CASSPQPNQPQHF. The DNA for the CDR3 is TGTGCCAGTAGTCCCCAGCCTAATCAGCCCCAGCATTTT.

The chain links TRBV28 to TRBJ2-3, with a possible D match to TRBD2 (5 bases). This CDR3 is built from 14 residues. Germline V gene sequence: CDR1 MDHEN, CDR2 SYDVKM. The V end was cut by 6 bases, the J end by 2 bases, with 12 bases between. The CDR3 DNA is TGTGCCAGCAGCTCCGGGGTACTCACAGATACGCAGTATTTT. Translation gives CASSSGVLTDTQYF.

This clone is a singleton in its sample. This chain connects TRBV6-1 to TRBJ2-5; perhaps TRBD2 as D (6 bases). Per germline, CDR1 MNHNS and CDR2 SASEGT. This CDR3 has 12 residues. V was trimmed by 7 bases and J by 4 bases, leaving 10 bases between them. The CDR3 DNA is TGTGCCAGCACCCGGGAGTTAGAGACCCAGTACTTC. Translating gives CASTRELETQYF.

CDR3 sequence: CASSLGPTGEPNTGELFF. In DNA, the CDR3 is TGCGCCAGCAGCTTGGGACCCACAGGGGAACCGAACACCGGGGAGCTGTTTTTT. V and J are TRBV5-1 and TRBJ2-2, with 7 nucleotides matching TRBD1. The V gene end was trimmed by 0 bases and the J gene end by 0 bases; junction bases not matched to a gene: 8. The CDR3 extends over 18 amino acids. Germline V gene data show CDR1 as SGHRS and CDR2 as YFSETQ.

The chain links TRBV10-2 to TRBJ2-5; TRBD2 is a possible D gene (6 bases). The germline V gene encodes CDR1 WSHSY and CDR2 SAAADI. This CDR3 comprises 13 residues. Trimming removed 6 bases from V and 4 bases from J, with 12 bases in between. The CDR3, as DNA: TGCGCCAGCAGCGTGGGGGGAGTAGAGACCCAGTACTTC. It translates to CASSVGGVETQYF.